These T cell receptor beta chains were read from a single sample in a study of CD8 T cells in ankylosing spondylitis. TCRdb analysed the 5' RACE reads with MiXCR anew, one entry per CDR3 protein. The sample lists around 250,000 distinct CDR3 sequences, approximately 30% seen once, with around 4.5% in the top ten. Sequencing was done on a sample of blood, either unsorted or a sorted T cell fraction (not recorded which). Every receptor here comes from a male donor with ankylosing spondylitis or in good health (not recorded which). CDR3s include the opening cysteine and the closing phenylalanine or tryptophan. D genes are given only for firm matches. The size of a clone is reported for some rows only, either as once, few or many, or as a class for expanded clones.

13,-,TRBV20-1,TRBJ1-1,-,CSAVLWGGTEAFF,TGCAGTGCTGTACTATGGGGGGGCACTGAAGCTTTCTTT
12,-,TRBV20-1,TRBJ2-3,few,CSATSGADTQYF,TGCAGTGCCACCTCGGGGGCAGATACGCAGTATTTT
13,-,TRBV29-1,TRBJ2-7,-,CSVGSGASYEQYF,TGCAGCGTTGGGTCAGGGGCCTCCTACGAGCAGTACTTC
16,TRBD2,TRBV20-1,TRBJ2-1,few,CSVEMRGAYSYNEQFF,TGCAGTGTCGAGATGCGGGGGGCCTACTCCTACAATGAGCAGTTCTTC
14,-,TRBV20-1,TRBJ2-3,few,CSATPVGDTDTQYF,TGCAGTGCTACCCCGGTAGGAGACACAGATACGCAGTATTTT
15,TRBD1,TRBV27,TRBJ2-7,few,CASSFVATGWEEQYF,TGTGCCAGCAGTTTCGTGGCGACAGGGTGGGAAGAGCAGTACTTC
14,TRBD1,TRBV27,TRBJ1-2,-,CASSIRQGAYGYTF,TGTGCCAGCAGCATTCGACAGGGGGCGTATGGCTACACCTTC
13,-,TRBV5-1,TRBJ2-4,-,CASSPRAQPVWYF,TGCGCCAGCAGCCCTAGGGCCCAGCCGGTGTGGTACTTC
13,-,TRBV6-1,TRBJ2-7,-,CASKPTSTYEQYF,TGTGCCAGCAAACCGACATCTACCTACGAGCAGTACTTC
19,TRBD1,TRBV10-3,TRBJ2-3,few,CAISESGTGKLSSTDTQYF,TGTGCCATCAGTGAGTCCGGGACAGGGAAGCTCTCTAGCACAGATACGCAGTATTTT
14,-,TRBV15,TRBJ2-2,-,CATTQRQNTGELFF,TGTGCCACCACTCAACGACAGAACACCGGGGAGCTGTTTTTT
14,-,TRBV20-1,TRBJ1-2,-,CSARRGDSGYGYTF,TGCAGTGCTAGGAGAGGGGATTCGGGCTATGGCTACACCTTC
16,-,TRBV28,TRBJ2-2,-,CASSSRLVGHTGELFF,TGTGCCAGCAGTTCACGACTAGTAGGGCACACCGGGGAGCTGTTTTTT
14,TRBD2,TRBV27,TRBJ2-1,once,CASSLWGGGTEQFF,TGTGCCAGCAGTTTATGGGGGGGAGGGACTGAGCAGTTCTTC
14,-,TRBV12-3/TRBV12-4,TRBJ2-2,few,CASSLDRNTGELFF,TGTGCCAGCAGTTTGGACAGGAACACCGGGGAGCTGTTTTTT
16,TRBD2,TRBV20-1,TRBJ2-2,-,CSASSQAGGRTGELFF,TGCAGTGCTAGCTCTCAGGCGGGGGGGCGCACCGGGGAGCTGTTTTTT
14,TRBD2,TRBV12-3/TRBV12-4,TRBJ2-5,-,CASSYRLAEETQYF,TGTGCCAGCAGTTACCGACTAGCTGAGGAGACCCAGTACTTC
16,-,TRBV10-3,TRBJ2-3,few,CAISENSPTVTDTQYF,TGTGCCATCAGCGAGAATAGTCCTACGGTCACAGATACGCAGTATTTT
15,-,TRBV12-3/TRBV12-4,TRBJ1-2,-,CASSLRNRANYGYTF,TGTGCCAGCAGTTTGAGGAACAGGGCCAACTATGGCTACACCTTC
13,-,TRBV12-3/TRBV12-4,TRBJ2-7,few,CASSSLRGEEQYF,TGTGCCAGCAGCTCCTTGCGAGGGGAGGAGCAGTACTTC
14,-,TRBV12-3/TRBV12-4,TRBJ2-5,-,CASSNGGGLETQYF,TGTGCCAGCAGCAATGGGGGAGGACTAGAGACCCAGTACTTC
16,TRBD1,TRBV7-9,TRBJ1-6,few,CASSSGAGQVDSPLHF,TGTGCCAGCAGTTCAGGGGCCGGACAGGTGGATTCACCCCTCCACTTT
12,TRBD1,TRBV3-1,TRBJ2-5,-,CASSQLGRGGDF,TGTGCCAGCAGCCAATTAGGCCGAGGGGGCGATTTC
15,-,TRBV7-9,TRBJ2-4,-,CASSRREGAKNIQYF,TGTGCCAGCAGCCGGAGAGAGGGGGCCAAAAACATTCAGTACTTC